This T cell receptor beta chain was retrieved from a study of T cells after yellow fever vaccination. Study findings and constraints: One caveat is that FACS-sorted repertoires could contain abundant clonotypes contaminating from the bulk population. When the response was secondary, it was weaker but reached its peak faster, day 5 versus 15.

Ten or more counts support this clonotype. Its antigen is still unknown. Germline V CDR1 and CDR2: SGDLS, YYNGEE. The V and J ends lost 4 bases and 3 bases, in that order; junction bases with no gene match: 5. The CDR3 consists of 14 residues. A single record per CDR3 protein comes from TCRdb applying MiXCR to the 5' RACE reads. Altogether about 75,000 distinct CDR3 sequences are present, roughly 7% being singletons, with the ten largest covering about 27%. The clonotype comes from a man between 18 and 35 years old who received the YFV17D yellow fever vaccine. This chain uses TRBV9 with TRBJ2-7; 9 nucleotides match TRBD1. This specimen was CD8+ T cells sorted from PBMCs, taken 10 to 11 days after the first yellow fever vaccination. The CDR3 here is CASSSGTGIYEQYF. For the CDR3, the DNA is TGTGCCAGCAGCTCCGGGACAGGGATCTACGAGCAGTACTTC.